This passage covers 23 T cell receptor beta chains from one sample sequenced in a study of blood T cell repertoires in COVID-19. The table came from immunoSEQ multiplex PCR; TCRdb's copy has only in-frame clones and leaves some out. This table has about 320,000 clones, around nine tenths appearing once. The sample was PBMCs or T cells enriched from blood (not recorded which). The source is a young man who had recovered from COVID-19.

This chain connects TRBV7-7 to TRBJ1-3; maybe TRBD1 (5 bases). The germline V gene encodes CDR1 SSHAT and CDR2 FNYEAQ (reference sequence). Trimming removed 1 base at V and 0 bases at J, with 13 bases between. This CDR3 contains 17 residues. CDR3 protein: CASSLEGLGLSGNTIYF. CDR3 bases: TGTGCCAGCAGCTTAGAGGGGTTGGGACTCTCTGGAAACACCATATATTTT.

This clone has just a few counts. This chain links TRBV18 with TRBJ1-2, with D unclear. Trimming removed 6 bases from V and 3 bases from J, with 11 bases in between. Germline V gene lookup returns CDR1 KGHSH and CDR2 LQKENI. The CDR3 loop spans 13 amino acids. CDR3 in amino acids: CASSRGEYYGYTF. CDR3 nucleotides: TGTGCCAGCTCCCGCGGGGAGTACTATGGCTACACCTTC.

This rearrangement joins TRBV7-9 to TRBJ1-1; perhaps TRBD1 as D (6 bases). CDR3 length equals 12 residues. The germline CDR1 and CDR2 sequences are SEHNR and FQNEAQ (reference sequence). V gave up 1 base and J gave up 11 bases, with 11 bases separating them. CDR3 region: CASSLGTDVAFF. The CDR3 DNA sequence: TGTGCCAGCAGCTTAGGGACAGATGTGGCTTTCTTT.

The gene calls are TRBV10-1 and TRBJ1-2; 7 positions agree with TRBD1. This CDR3 has 14 amino acids. Germline CDR1 and CDR2: WNHNN and SYGVQD (reference sequence). Trimming removed 2 bases from V and 2 bases from J; junction bases left unmatched: 2. CDR3 sequence reads: CASSERGRNYGYTF. The CDR3 bases are TGCGCCAGCAGTGAGAGGGGGCGAAACTATGGCTACACCTTC.

V gene TRBV5-1 combines with J gene TRBJ2-5; TRBD1 might be the D (6 bases). CDR1 SGHRS and CDR2 YFSETQ come from the germline V gene. CDR3 length equals 14 residues. The V gene lost 2 bases and the J gene lost 5 bases, with 13 bases spanning the gap. CDR3 sequence (DNA): TGCGCCAGCAGCTTCCAAGGGGGTGGGGAGACCCAGTACTTC. Amino acid sequence: CASSFQGGGETQYF.

J is TRBJ2-7 and V is TRBV9, with a tentative D call TRBD1 (6 bases). There are 14 residues in the CDR3. The germline gives CDR1 SGDLS, CDR2 YYNGEE. The V end lost 4 bases, the J end lost 3 bases, and 14 bases lay between the germline ends. CDR3 nucleotide sequence: TGTGCCAGCAGCAAAGGGGGTCAGGACTACGAGCAGTACTTC. Translating gives CASSKGGQDYEQYF. The whole variable domain, remainder taken from reference TRBV9 and TRBJ2-7, is DSGVTQTPKHLITATGQRVTLRCSPRSGDLSVYWYQQSLDQGLQFLIQYYNGEERAKGNILERFSAQQFPDLHSELNLSSLELGDSALYFCASSKGGQDYEQYFGPGTRLTVT.

The V call is TRBV9, the J call TRBJ1-1; TRBD1 is a possible D gene (6 bases). V was pared by 2 bases and J by 5 bases, with 16 bases between. CDR1 is SGDLS, CDR2 YYNGEE, per germline. The CDR3 has 15 residues. CDR3 in amino acids: CASSVRAGDSTEAFF. The CDR3 DNA is TGTGCCAGCAGCGTGAGGGCAGGGGATAGTACTGAAGCTTTCTTT. Full variable domain (missing parts from reference TRBV9 and TRBJ1-1): DSGVTQTPKHLITATGQRVTLRCSPRSGDLSVYWYQQSLDQGLQFLIQYYNGEERAKGNILERFSAQQFPDLHSELNLSSLELGDSALYFCASSVRAGDSTEAFFGQGTRLTVV.

This clone was seen more than once but under ten times. The V and J genes are TRBV18 and TRBJ1-1; a weak D match, TRBD1 (6 bases). Germline CDR1 is KGHSH and CDR2 is LQKENI. The CDR3 covers 15 residues. Trimming shortened V by 3 bases and J by 2 bases, and 13 bases separated the two germline ends. CDR3 loop: CASSPPGVANTEAFF. In nucleotides, the CDR3 is TGTGCCAGCTCACCCCCAGGGGTTGCTAACACTGAAGCTTTCTTT. The full variable domain, its missing parts supplied by reference TRBV18 and TRBJ1-1, is NAGVMQNPRHLVRRRGQEARLRCSPMKGHSHVYWYRQLPEEGLKFMVYLQKENIIDESGMPKERFSAEFPKEGPSILRIQQVVRGDSAAYFCASSPPGVANTEAFFGQGTRLTVV.

This chain connects TRBV7-9 to TRBJ2-3; TRBD2 matches at 10 bases. This CDR3 comprises 15 residues. CDR1 and CDR2 from the germline V gene are SEHNR and FQNEAQ (reference sequence). The trim removed 4 bases at V and 2 bases at J, leaving 3 bases unmatched. The CDR3 reads CASSYSGGTTDTQYF. In DNA form, the CDR3 reads TGTGCCAGCAGCTATAGCGGGGGGACCACAGATACGCAGTATTTT.

The J gene is TRBJ2-4, the V gene TRBV5-4; 10 bases line up with TRBD2. The CDR3 length is 16 residues. V lost 0 bases, J lost 4 bases, and 4 bases stayed unmatched. Germline-derived CDR1 and CDR2 are SGHNT and YYREEE (reference sequence). CDR3 sequence (DNA): TGTGCCAGCAGCTTGGCCTCAGCGGGGGGGAAAAACATTCAGTACTTC. It specifies CASSLASAGGKNIQYF.

The genes are TRBV10-3 and TRBJ1-1, with 8 positions matching TRBD1. Germline values: CDR1 ENHRY, CDR2 SYGVKD. The CDR3 is 14 residues long. The V gene end was trimmed by 5 bases and the J gene end by 8 bases; junction bases not matched to a gene: 10. The CDR3 region is CAISSGQGLSEAFF. The CDR3 nucleotides are TGTGCCATCAGTTCCGGACAGGGCTTATCAGAAGCTTTCTTT.

J is TRBJ1-3 and V is TRBV11-2; unclear D gene. The germline V and J ends were trimmed by 2 bases and 4 bases, with 6 bases remaining between them. CDR3 length equals 13 residues. Germline values: CDR1 SGHAT, CDR2 FQNNGV. DNA of the CDR3: TGTGCCAGCAGCTTAACAGCCGGAAACACCATATATTTT. It is translated as CASSLTAGNTIYF.

This clone was picked up one time. J is TRBJ2-3 and V is TRBV6-5; 10 nucleotides match TRBD2. The CDR3 has 15 amino acids. With V trimmed by 5 bases and J by 6 bases, 8 bases remained unmatched. CDR1 MNHEY and CDR2 SVGAGI come from the germline V gene. The chain's CDR3 is CASSHLAGAWDTQYF. CDR3 coding DNA: TGTGCCAGCAGTCACCTAGCGGGGGCTTGGGATACGCAGTATTTT.

CDR3 region: CASSLSLGHKNTEAFF. For the CDR3, the DNA is TGTGCCAGCAGTTTATCCCTGGGGCACAAGAACACTGAAGCTTTCTTT. The chain combines TRBV28 with TRBJ1-1; D perhaps matches TRBD1 (5 bases). The CDR3 totals 16 residues. V lost 1 base, J lost 1 base, and 13 bases lay in between. Germline CDR1 is MDHEN and CDR2 is SYDVKM.

The chain recombines TRBV28 with TRBJ1-2; D may be TRBD1 (5 bases). Germline V gene lookup returns CDR1 MDHEN and CDR2 SYDVKM. This CDR3 is built from 14 residues. V lost 5 bases, J lost 0 bases, and 10 bases lay in between. The CDR3 DNA sequence: TGTGCCAGCAGTCCCCGGGACTCTAACTATGGCTACACCTTC. Translated: CASSPRDSNYGYTF.

The chain uses TRBV18 and TRBJ2-1; tentatively, D is TRBD1 (6 bases). This CDR3 is built from 13 residues. Germline V gene lookup returns CDR1 KGHSH and CDR2 LQKENI. V lost 0 bases and J lost 9, with 9 bases in between. CDR3 DNA sequence: TGTGCCAGCTCACCACCGGGGGCTGGTGAGCAGTTCTTC. As protein: CASSPPGAGEQFF.

The count of this clone is one. The chain joins TRBV4-1 to TRBJ1-2; D is unclear. Trimming pared 1 base from V and 8 bases from J, leaving 17 bases between. CDR3 length: 15 amino acids. Per germline, CDR1 MGHRA and CDR2 YSYEKL. The CDR3 loop reads CASSQAGEVAGGYTF. The CDR3 region has the DNA TGCGCCAGCAGCCAAGCCGGAGAGGTCGCGGGGGGCTACACCTTC.

CDR3 sequence: CASSYSRGRDSPLHF. The CDR3 DNA sequence: TGTGCCAGCAGTTACTCGAGGGGGAGGGATTCACCCCTCCACTTT. The rearrangement uses TRBV6-5 and TRBJ1-6; TRBD1 might be the D (6 bases). V was trimmed by 0 bases and J by 8 bases, leaving 11 bases between them. The CDR3 is 15 residues long. The germline V gene has CDR1 MNHEY and CDR2 SVGAGI.

The chain links TRBV28 to TRBJ1-5; D gene uncertain. The CDR3 is 13 residues long. Germline CDR1 is MDHEN and CDR2 is SYDVKM. V was cut by 9 bases and J by 4 bases, with 13 bases left in between. CDR3 region: CARQRVGNQPQHF. CDR3 coding DNA: TGTGCCAGACAGAGGGTAGGGAATCAGCCCCAGCATTTT.

The CDR3 region has the DNA TGTGCCAGCAGTGAATACGGGGGTCCCTCGGAAAAACTGTTTTTT. Protein: CASSEYGGPSEKLFF. The chain carries TRBV25-1 and TRBJ1-4; D may be TRBD1 (5 bases). Trimming left V 0 bases short and J 8 bases short, with 13 bases between. There are 15 residues in the CDR3. Germline V gene data show CDR1 as MGHDK and CDR2 as SYGVNS.

The V gene is TRBV13, the J gene TRBJ2-3; perhaps TRBD2 as D (6 bases). The CDR3 totals 14 residues. Trimming left V 4 bases short and J 4 bases short, with 12 bases between. Germline CDR1 reads PRHDT; CDR2 reads FYEKMQ (reference sequence). This chain's CDR3 is CASSYKSGADTQYF. As DNA, the CDR3 is TGTGCCAGCAGCTACAAATCGGGGGCAGATACGCAGTATTTT. Full variable domain (missing parts from reference TRBV13 and TRBJ2-3): AAGVIQSPRHLIKEKRETATLKCYPIPRHDTVYWYQQGPGQDPQFLISFYEKMQSDKGSIPDRFSAQQFSDYHSELNMSSLELGDSALYFCASSYKSGADTQYFGPGTRLTVL.

The chain is built from TRBV9 and TRBJ2-3; a possible D gene is TRBD2 (7 bases). The CDR3 spans 15 residues. V lost 2 bases to trimming and J lost 2 bases, with 12 bases between them. The germline CDR1 and CDR2 sequences are SGDLS and YYNGEE. CDR3: CASSVAGADTDTQYF. The CDR3 nucleotides read TGTGCCAGCAGCGTCGCGGGGGCCGACACAGATACGCAGTATTTT.

The rearrangement uses TRBV28 and TRBJ1-1; D call uncertain. CDR3 size: 15 residues. CDR1 and CDR2 from the germline V gene are MDHEN and SYDVKM. The V end was cut by 5 bases, the J end by 1 base, with 14 bases between. The CDR3 DNA is TGTGCCAGCAGTCATCCATCGGGATCGAACACTGAAGCTTTCTTT. The encoded protein is CASSHPSGSNTEAFF.